A single T cell receptor beta chain is shown here with its context. Trimming removed 2 bases at V and 4 bases at J, with 6 bases between. This CDR3 spans 13 amino acids. Looked up from germline, CDR1 is SEHNR and CDR2 is FQNEAQ (reference sequence). The method was immunoSEQ multiplex PCR; TCRdb's version includes in-frame clones alone and lacks a portion of them. The sample gives about 80,000 clones, approximately 90% of which show up once; 1.4% is in the top ten. The data belong to a study of T cell changes during pregnancy in multiple sclerosis. Sequencing was performed on peripheral blood, taken before pregnancy. The sequence came from a female donor with multiple sclerosis, enrolled in a pregnancy study. This sequence joins TRBV7-9 and TRBJ1-5; D is unresolved. The CDR3 DNA reads as TGTGCCAGCAGCTTATCTCTGAATCAGCCCCAGCATTTT. It is translated as CASSLSLNQPQHF.